Shown below are 20 T cell receptor beta chains from a single sample sequenced in a study of cytomegalovirus exposure and HLA in healthy donors (dated by TCRdb to 2016 to 2017). Libraries were constructed by the immunoSEQ multiplex PCR assay. The multiplex PCR relied on a mix of 60 forward primers for TCR Vbeta segments and 13 reverse primers for TCR Jbeta segments. TCRdb stores this immuneACCESS table with in-frame sequences only. Part of the clones is absent; in the studies checked, under half of the shortfall reflects unresolved V genes, and no reason is known for the rest. The sample contains some 160,000 clones, around 80% of them found a single time. The ten largest account for more than 4% of the sample. The material sequenced was PBMCs. The receptors come from a woman aged 40 to 50 in good health and CMV-seropositive.

This chain uses TRBV6-5 with TRBJ2-1; 8 bases match TRBD2. This CDR3 is 14 amino acids long. Trimming at V came to 0 bases and at J to 8 bases, leaving 3 bases not matched to a gene. In germline, CDR1 is MNHEY, CDR2 SVGAGI. The CDR3 is CASSYSGGGDEQFF. CDR3 sequence (DNA): TGTGCCAGCAGTTACTCCGGGGGGGGAGATGAGCAGTTCTTC.

The CDR3 protein is CATKSPASNEQFF. For the CDR3, the DNA is TGTGCCACCAAGAGTCCAGCGAGCAATGAGCAGTTCTTC. J is TRBJ2-1 and V is TRBV2; D call uncertain. The CDR3 extends over 13 amino acids. Trimming pared 10 bases from V and 6 bases from J, leaving 16 bases between. CDR1 is SNHLY and CDR2 is FYNNEI in the germline V gene.

The table lists this clone with a count of one. The V and J genes are TRBV4-3 and TRBJ2-3; the match to TRBD2 covers 14 bases. This CDR3 is built from 18 residues. V gave up 1 base and J gave up 4 bases; unmatched junction bases: 7. The germline V gene has CDR1 LGHNA and CDR2 YSLEER. The CDR3 loop reads CASSQGTSGGHRADTQYF. The CDR3 DNA follows: TGCGCCAGCAGCCAAGGGACTAGCGGGGGGCACCGCGCAGATACGCAGTATTTT.

The chain is built from TRBV7-6 and TRBJ2-3, with a tentative D call TRBD2 (7 bases). CDR1 is SGHVS and CDR2 is FNYEAQ in the germline V gene. The CDR3 extends over 17 amino acids. V lost 2 bases to trimming and J lost 0 bases, with 15 bases between them. The CDR3 DNA reads TGTGCCAGCAGCTTAAGGTACAGGGAGGGAAGCACAGATACGCAGTATTTT. Its translation is CASSLRYREGSTDTQYF.

The V call is TRBV29-1, the J call TRBJ2-7; 7 bases are shared with TRBD1. The germline V gene encodes CDR1 SQVTM and CDR2 ANQGSEA. The CDR3 has 14 amino acids. Trimming cost V 5 bases and J 0 bases; bases outside gene matches: 7. The CDR3 sequence: CSVSGTESSYEQYF. The CDR3 coding sequence is TGCAGCGTTTCCGGGACAGAGAGCTCCTACGAGCAGTACTTC.

CDR3 DNA sequence: TGTGCCAGCAGTGAAGCATTACAGATAACAGAAAAACTGTTTTTT. Residues: CASSEALQITEKLFF. V is TRBV6-1 and J is TRBJ1-4, with D uncertain. The CDR3 spans 15 residues. From germline, CDR1 is MNHNS and CDR2 SASEGT. V was shortened by 0 bases and J by 8 bases, with 13 bases between the two germline ends.

The gene calls are TRBV6-5 and TRBJ2-7, with D perhaps TRBD1 (5 bases). The CDR3 consists of 12 residues. Germline CDR1 reads MNHEY; CDR2 reads SVGAGI. The V gene lost 6 bases and the J gene lost 2 bases, with 8 bases spanning the gap. This chain's CDR3 is CASRPTAYEQYF. CDR3 DNA: TGTGCCAGCAGGCCGACAGCCTACGAGCAGTACTTC.

This clone was counted a single time. The chain joins TRBV10-2 to TRBJ2-3, with D possibly being TRBD2 (6 bases). V was trimmed by 4 bases and J by 2 bases, leaving 13 bases between them. The CDR3 spans 15 residues. The V gene's germline CDR1 is WSHSY and CDR2 SAAADI. The CDR3 DNA follows: TGCGCCAGCAGTGGGAGACTAGGAGTCACAGATACGCAGTATTTT. Protein: CASSGRLGVTDTQYF.

CDR3: CASSFGQGGYEYF. The CDR3 DNA reads TGCGCCAGCAGCTTCGGACAGGGGGGGTACGAGTATTTT. The V call is TRBV5-1, the J call TRBJ2-3, with TRBD1 identical over 10 bases. CDR1 and CDR2 (germline): SGHRS, YFSETQ. The CDR3 covers 13 residues. J was trimmed by 13 bases and V by 2 bases; bases with no gene match: 7.

The J gene is TRBJ1-2, the V gene TRBV5-8; D may be TRBD1 (5 bases). Germline loops: CDR1 SGHTS, CDR2 YDEGEE. V shed 0 bases and J shed 5 bases, with 8 bases lying between them. The CDR3 extends over 13 amino acids. CDR3 amino acids: CASSLERQYGYTF. The CDR3 coding sequence is TGTGCCAGCAGCTTGGAAAGACAGTATGGCTACACCTTC.

This clone was detected once. The chain carries TRBV10-2 and TRBJ2-2; 7 bases fit TRBD2. Germline V gene lookup returns CDR1 WSHSY and CDR2 SAAADI. The V gene end was trimmed by 11 bases and the J gene end by 2 bases; junction bases not matched to a gene: 5. CDR3 length: 13 amino acids. CDR3 DNA: TGCGCCGGAAGGGAGGGAAACACCGGGGAGCTGTTTTTT. Protein: CAGREGNTGELFF.

This clone occurred a few times. This chain connects TRBV6-6 to TRBJ2-7; 8 nucleotides align to TRBD2. Losses at the gene ends were 0 bases for V and 7 bases for J; bases not matched to a gene: 5. The CDR3 is 14 residues long. The germline V gene has CDR1 MNHNY and CDR2 SVGAGI (reference sequence). The chain's CDR3 is CASSYSDSGKEQYF. The CDR3 coding sequence is TGTGCCAGCAGTTACTCGGATAGCGGGAAGGAGCAGTACTTC.

The chain recombines TRBV10-3 with TRBJ1-1; D gene uncertain. V was cut by 1 base and J by 5 bases, with 8 bases left in between. Per germline, CDR1 ENHRY and CDR2 SYGVKD. The CDR3 runs 13 residues. The CDR3 nucleotides read TGTGCCATCAGTGAGTTAGGGAGGACTGAAGCTTTCTTT. Amino acid sequence: CAISELGRTEAFF.

The J gene is TRBJ1-1, the V gene TRBV5-6, with a weak D call TRBD1 (6 bases). V lost 4 bases, J lost 1 base, and 11 bases lay in between. CDR3 length equals 14 residues. Per the germline V gene, CDR1 is SGHDT and CDR2 is YYEEEE. The CDR3, as DNA: TGTGCCAGCAGCCCGGGACAAACGAACACTGAAGCTTTCTTT. Amino acids: CASSPGQTNTEAFF.

V usage is TRBV9 and J usage is TRBJ2-7, with TRBD2 matching over 7 bases. Per germline, CDR1 SGDLS and CDR2 YYNGEE. Trimming removed 2 bases from V and 2 bases from J; junction bases left unmatched: 7. This CDR3 comprises 15 residues. CDR3: CASSVRGEGTYEQYF. The CDR3 nucleotides are TGTGCCAGCAGCGTTCGTGGGGAGGGAACCTACGAGCAGTACTTC.

V and J are TRBV29-1 and TRBJ2-1; 10 bases are shared with TRBD2. J lost 9 bases, V lost 6 bases, and 8 bases had no gene match. Germline CDR1 and CDR2: SQVTM and ANQGSEA. This CDR3 contains 13 residues. As DNA, the CDR3 is TGCAGCGTGGAGTCAGTAGCGGGAGGTGAGCAGTTCTTC. Translated: CSVESVAGGEQFF.

This clone was picked up a small number of times. This chain links TRBV11-3 with TRBJ2-5; 7 bases match TRBD2. The trim removed 5 bases at V and 5 bases at J, leaving 14 bases unmatched. This CDR3 comprises 16 residues. Germline V gene sequence: CDR1 SGHNT, CDR2 YENEEA. The CDR3 spells CASSRGSSGGRETQYF. The CDR3 DNA reads TGTGCCAGCAGCCGCGGCTCTAGCGGAGGCAGGGAGACCCAGTACTTC.

The rearrangement links TRBV6-1 to TRBJ2-1, with TRBD2 identical over 13 bases. Germline trimming cut 7 bases from V and 4 bases from J; bases unmatched to any gene: 4. This CDR3 region has 15 residues. CDR1 is MNHNS and CDR2 is SASEGT in the germline V gene. The CDR3 spells CASTWTSGSYNEQFF. The CDR3 DNA reads TGTGCCAGCACGTGGACTAGCGGGAGTTACAATGAGCAGTTCTTC.

V and J are TRBV7-6 and TRBJ1-1, with 8 nucleotides matching TRBD1. Germline lookup yields CDR1 SGHVS and CDR2 FNYEAQ. This CDR3 is built from 16 residues. The V segment lost 0 bases and the J segment 2 bases; nucleotides outside the gene matches: 5. The CDR3 reads CASSLAGGTGNTEAFF. CDR3 DNA: TGTGCCAGCAGCTTAGCAGGGGGGACAGGAAACACTGAAGCTTTCTTT.

The chain combines TRBV6-6 with TRBJ2-4, with D possibly matching TRBD2 (7 bases). The V gene lost 6 bases and the J gene lost 0 bases, with 12 bases spanning the gap. From germline, CDR1 is MNHNY and CDR2 SVGAGI (reference sequence). CDR3 length equals 15 residues. Here the CDR3 reads CASSRGDTAKNIQYF. CDR3 coding DNA: TGTGCCAGCAGCCGGGGGGACACAGCCAAAAACATTCAGTACTTC.